The 12 T cell receptor beta chains in this list originate from one sample, sequenced in a study of beta chain features in type 1 diabetes. The sequenced template was cDNA made from the entire isolated RNA. Some clones are missing from TCRdb's copy, which holds only in-frame ones; the method was immunoSEQ multiplex PCR. The sample yields approximately 300,000 clones, roughly 11% seen once. Sequencing used naive CD4+ T cells from blood. These receptors originate from a woman in her thirties in good health.

The V gene is TRBV28, the J gene TRBJ1-5; the D gene is possibly TRBD1 (5 bases). The germline V gene has CDR1 MDHEN and CDR2 SYDVKM. The CDR3 has 12 residues. Trimming pared 5 bases from V and 5 bases from J, leaving 7 bases between. The CDR3 loop is CASSLRDQPQHF. The CDR3 DNA reads as TGTGCCAGCAGTCTCAGGGATCAGCCCCAGCATTTT. Complete variable domain (other parts from reference TRBV28 and TRBJ1-5): DVKVTQSSRYLVKRTGEKVFLECVQDMDHENMFWYRQDPGLGLRLIYFSYDVKMKEKGDIPEGYSVSREKKERFSLILESASTNQTSMYLCASSLRDQPQHFGDGTRLSIL.

The chain has TRBV7-2 and TRBJ2-1; D is undetermined. The CDR3 loop spans 16 amino acids. Germline CDR1 SGHTA, CDR2 FQGNSA. Deletions cut 5 bases from V and 0 bases from J, with 14 bases between. CDR3 sequence: CASSPSSASSYNEQFF. In nucleotides, the CDR3 is TGTGCCAGCAGCCCATCTTCTGCGAGCTCCTACAATGAGCAGTTCTTC. Full variable domain (outside the CDR3, taken from reference TRBV7-2 and TRBJ2-1): GAGVSQSPSNKVTEKGKDVELRCDPISGHTALYWYRQSLGQGLEFLIYFQGNSAPDKSGLPSDRFSAERTGGSVSTLTIQRTQQEDSAVYLCASSPSSASSYNEQFFGPGTRLTVL.

This clone was observed a handful of times. This chain uses TRBV15 with TRBJ1-1; TRBD1 might be the D (5 bases). Germline V gene data show CDR1 as LNHNV and CDR2 as YYDKDF (reference sequence). V shed 1 base and J shed 3 bases, with 12 bases lying between them. The CDR3 consists of 15 residues. The DNA for the CDR3 is TGTGCCACCAGCAGAGTCAGCCAGGGATACACTGAAGCTTTCTTT. It codes for CATSRVSQGYTEAFF.

This clone occurred a few times. The chain joins TRBV19 to TRBJ2-7; 10 bases are shared with TRBD1. Germline V gene data show CDR1 as LNHDA and CDR2 as SQIVND (reference sequence). The CDR3 extends over 15 amino acids. The V segment lost 4 bases and the J segment 6 bases; nucleotides outside the gene matches: 9. CDR3 sequence: CASSTGTGERGEQYF. The DNA for the CDR3 is TGTGCCAGTAGTACCGGGACAGGGGAAAGGGGCGAGCAGTACTTC.

The rearrangement links TRBV11-2 to TRBJ2-1; D is perhaps TRBD2 (5 bases). Germline V CDR1 and CDR2: SGHAT, FQNNGV. V was cut by 5 bases and J by 7 bases, with 15 bases left in between. CDR3 length: 14 amino acids. The CDR3 is CASSPNGERNEQFF. CDR3 nucleotide sequence: TGTGCCAGCAGCCCTAACGGGGAACGGAATGAGCAGTTCTTC.

CDR3 sequence reads: CASSKLAGTHSSYNEQFF. The CDR3 region has the DNA TGTGCCAGCAGCAAACTAGCGGGAACACACAGCTCCTACAATGAGCAGTTCTTC. The chain links TRBV7-2 to TRBJ2-1; 10 bases are shared with TRBD2. J was trimmed by 0 bases and V by 5 bases; bases with no gene match: 10. CDR3 length equals 18 residues. The V gene's germline CDR1 is SGHTA and CDR2 FQGNSA.

V and J are TRBV5-1 and TRBJ2-2; TRBD2 aligns across 10 bases. The germline V gene encodes CDR1 SGHRS and CDR2 YFSETQ. CDR3 length equals 16 residues. The V and J ends lost 4 bases and 2 bases, in that order; junction bases with no gene match: 5. CDR3 sequence (DNA): TGCGCCAGCAGCGCCGGACTAGCGGTTAACACCGGGGAGCTGTTTTTT. Amino acids: CASSAGLAVNTGELFF.

The rearrangement uses TRBV19 and TRBJ2-6; D call uncertain. V dropped 3 bases and J dropped 8 bases, with 11 bases sitting between them. The CDR3 covers 14 residues. Germline CDR1 is LNHDA and CDR2 is SQIVND (reference sequence). Written as DNA, the CDR3 is TGTGCCAGTAGTATTTCCCCCGACACCAACGTCCTGACTTTC. Its protein product is CASSISPDTNVLTF.

This clone appeared a few times. The chain has TRBV7-9 and TRBJ2-1; 12 positions match TRBD2. This CDR3 comprises 17 residues. V lost 5 bases to trimming and J lost 1 base; unmatched junction nucleotides: 6. The V gene's germline CDR1 is SEHNR and CDR2 FQNEAQ (reference sequence). CDR3 DNA sequence: TGTGCCAGCAGCCTCCGACTAGCGGGAGTATCCTACAATGAGCAGTTCTTC. The encoded protein is CASSLRLAGVSYNEQFF.

The CDR3 here is CASSVRGSADTQYF. The CDR3 DNA reads as TGTGCCAGCAGCGTACGGGGGAGCGCAGATACGCAGTATTTT. The chain carries TRBV9 and TRBJ2-3; D is possibly TRBD2 (6 bases). The V gene's germline CDR1 is SGDLS and CDR2 YYNGEE. With 1 base removed from V and 4 bases from J, the gap between germline ends came to 10 bases. The CDR3 covers 14 residues.

This clone was counted a few times. This chain connects TRBV28 to TRBJ2-1; tentative D call: TRBD1 (7 bases). This CDR3 is built from 14 residues. The V gene lost 4 bases and the J gene lost 3 bases, with 10 bases spanning the gap. Looked up from germline, CDR1 is MDHEN and CDR2 is SYDVKM. The CDR3 protein is CASSSGGIYNEQFF. The DNA of the CDR3 is TGTGCCAGCAGTTCAGGGGGGATCTACAATGAGCAGTTCTTC.

This clone was seen more than once but under ten times. V is TRBV4-3 and J is TRBJ1-6; 8 bases align to TRBD1. This CDR3 comprises 15 residues. Germline V CDR1 and CDR2: LGHNA, YSLEER. With 1 base clipped from V and 8 bases from J, the junction kept 4 bases outside the gene matches. The CDR3 region is CASSQVDRDDSPLHF. Here the CDR3 DNA reads TGCGCCAGCAGCCAAGTGGACAGGGATGATTCACCCCTCCACTTT.